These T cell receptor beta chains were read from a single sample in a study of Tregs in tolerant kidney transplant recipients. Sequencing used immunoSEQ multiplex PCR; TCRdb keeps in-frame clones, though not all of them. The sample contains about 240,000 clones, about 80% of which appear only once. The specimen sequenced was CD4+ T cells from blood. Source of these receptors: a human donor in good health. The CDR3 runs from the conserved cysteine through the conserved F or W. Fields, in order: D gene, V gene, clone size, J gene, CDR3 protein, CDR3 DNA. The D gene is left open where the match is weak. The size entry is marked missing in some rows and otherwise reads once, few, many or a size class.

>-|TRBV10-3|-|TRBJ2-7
CAISERHSYEQYF
TGTGCCATCAGTGAACGACACAGCTACGAGCAGTACTTC
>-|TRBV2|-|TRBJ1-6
CASSLMLGGARPNSPLHF
TGTGCCAGCAGTCTGATGCTTGGGGGGGCCAGGCCTAATTCACCCCTCCACTTT
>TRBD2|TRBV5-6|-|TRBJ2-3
CASSVAGPSTDTQYF
TGTGCCAGCAGCGTAGCGGGGCCTAGCACAGATACGCAGTATTTT
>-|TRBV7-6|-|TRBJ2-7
CASSRGATYEQYF
TGTGCCAGCAGCCGGGGCGCCACCTACGAGCAGTACTTC
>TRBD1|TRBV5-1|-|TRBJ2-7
CASSLNRQGYEQYF
TGCGCCAGCAGCTTGAACAGACAGGGTTACGAGCAGTACTTC
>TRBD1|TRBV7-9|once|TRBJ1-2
CASSLGQGVRGGYTF
TGTGCCAGCAGCTTAGGACAGGGGGTTCGTGGTGGCTACACCTTC
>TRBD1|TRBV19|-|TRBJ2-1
CASSSWDSYNEQFF
TGTGCCAGTAGTAGCTGGGACAGTTACAATGAGCAGTTCTTC
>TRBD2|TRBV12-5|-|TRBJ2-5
CASGTGLAGHQETQYF
TGTGCTAGTGGCACAGGACTAGCGGGGCACCAAGAGACCCAGTACTTC
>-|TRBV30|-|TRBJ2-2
CAWSALQGAGELFF
TGTGCCTGGAGCGCTCTACAGGGAGCCGGGGAGCTGTTTTTT
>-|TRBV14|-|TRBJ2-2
CASSQVSGAPNTGELFF
TGTGCCAGCAGCCAAGTCTCGGGGGCTCCGAACACCGGGGAGCTGTTTTTT
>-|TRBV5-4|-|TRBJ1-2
CASSLDRQGLNYGYTF
TGTGCCAGCAGCTTGGATCGGCAGGGTCTAAACTATGGCTACACCTTC
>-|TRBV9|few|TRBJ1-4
CASSVGPGEGEKLFF
TGTGCCAGCAGCGTAGGCCCAGGGGAAGGGGAAAAACTGTTTTTT
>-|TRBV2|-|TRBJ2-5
CASNRGAGRETQYF
TGTGCCAGCAACCGGGGGGCAGGGAGGGAGACCCAGTACTTC
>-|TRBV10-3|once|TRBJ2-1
CAISFGDLGNEQFF
TGTGCCATCAGCTTTGGGGACCTGGGAAATGAGCAGTTCTTC
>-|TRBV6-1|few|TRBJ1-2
CASTAQFYGYTF
TGTGCCAGCACGGCACAGTTCTATGGCTACACCTTC
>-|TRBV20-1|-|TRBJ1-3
CSASGANTIYF
TGCAGTGCTAGTGGGGCAAACACCATATATTTT
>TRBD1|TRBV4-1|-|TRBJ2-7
CASSQDRDRGLYEQYF
TGCGCCAGCAGCCAAGATAGGGACAGGGGGCTCTACGAGCAGTACTTC
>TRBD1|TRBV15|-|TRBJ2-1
CATSRNRGNEQFF
TGTGCCACCAGCAGAAACAGGGGAAATGAGCAGTTCTTC
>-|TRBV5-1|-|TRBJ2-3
CASSLDADTQYF
TGCGCCAGCAGCTTGGACGCAGATACGCAGTATTTT
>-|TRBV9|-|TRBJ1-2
CASSVGIPNYGYTF
TGTGCCAGCAGCGTAGGGATTCCTAACTATGGCTACACCTTC
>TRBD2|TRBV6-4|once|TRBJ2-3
CASSDYAGGPTDTQYF
TGTGCCAGCAGTGACTACGCGGGGGGGCCCACAGATACGCAGTATTTT
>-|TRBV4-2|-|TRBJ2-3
CASSQADESTDTQYF
TGTGCCAGCAGCCAAGCGGACGAGAGCACAGATACGCAGTATTTT
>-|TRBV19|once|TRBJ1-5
CASSPFMGGGDQPQHF
TGTGCCAGTAGCCCTTTCATGGGGGGAGGCGATCAGCCCCAGCATTTT
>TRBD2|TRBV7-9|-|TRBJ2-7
CASSLELAGSYEQYF
TGTGCCAGCAGCTTAGAACTAGCGGGCTCCTACGAGCAGTACTTC
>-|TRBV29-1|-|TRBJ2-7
CSVVFTRTSYEQYF
TGCAGCGTTGTGTTTACCAGGACGAGCTACGAGCAGTACTTC
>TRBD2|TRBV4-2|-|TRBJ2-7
CASSQDASGRYSYEQYF
TGTGCCAGCAGCCAAGACGCGAGCGGGAGGTACTCCTACGAGCAGTACTTC
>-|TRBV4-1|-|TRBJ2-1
CASSQLLGTDGVRSYNEQFF
TGCGCCAGCAGCCAACTACTCGGGACGGATGGGGTGAGGTCCTACAATGAGCAGTTCTTC
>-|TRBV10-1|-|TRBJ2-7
CASSKAGTYEQYF
TGCGCCAGCAGTAAGGCGGGAACCTACGAGCAGTACTTC
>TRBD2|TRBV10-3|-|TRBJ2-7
CAISDGLASTYEQYF
TGTGCCATCAGTGACGGACTAGCGTCTACCTACGAGCAGTACTTC
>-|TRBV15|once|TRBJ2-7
CATSSGDGLSYEQYF
TGTGCCACCAGCAGTGGAGACGGGCTCTCCTACGAGCAGTACTTC
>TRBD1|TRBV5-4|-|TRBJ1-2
CASSLERGGGYGYTF
TGTGCCAGCAGCTTGGAAAGAGGGGGCGGGTATGGCTACACCTTC
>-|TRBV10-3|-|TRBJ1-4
CAISARDTVEKLFF
TGTGCCATCAGTGCAAGGGACACCGTTGAAAAACTGTTTTTT
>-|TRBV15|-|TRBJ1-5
CATSIGYSNQPQHF
TGTGCCACCAGCATCGGCTATAGCAATCAGCCCCAGCATTTT
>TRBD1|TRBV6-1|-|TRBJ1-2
CASSEQLTGSYGYTF
TGTGCCAGCAGTGAACAGTTGACAGGGAGCTATGGCTACACCTTC
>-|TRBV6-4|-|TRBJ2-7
CASKLDPSSYEQYF
TGTGCCAGCAAACTAGACCCCAGCTCCTACGAGCAGTACTTC
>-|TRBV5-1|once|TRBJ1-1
CASSRLQDTEAFF
TGCGCCAGCAGCCGGCTACAGGACACTGAAGCTTTCTTT
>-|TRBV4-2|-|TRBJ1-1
CASSPSGAGTEAFF
TGTGCCAGCAGCCCCTCGGGGGCGGGCACTGAAGCTTTCTTT
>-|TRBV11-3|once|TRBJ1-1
CASSLEVGTEAFF
TGTGCCAGCAGCTTAGAGGTTGGGACTGAAGCTTTCTTT
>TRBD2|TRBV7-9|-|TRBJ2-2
CASSSLAGSNTGELFF
TGTGCCAGCAGCTCCCTAGCGGGATCGAACACCGGGGAGCTGTTTTTT
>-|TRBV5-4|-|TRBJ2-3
CASSLKAGIDTQYF
TGTGCCAGCAGCTTGAAGGCGGGGATAGATACGCAGTATTTT
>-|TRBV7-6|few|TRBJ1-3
CASSQTHDSRNTIYF
TGTGCCAGCAGCCAAACCCACGACAGTCGAAACACCATATATTTT
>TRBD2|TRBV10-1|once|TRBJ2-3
CASSPGLAGTTDTQYF
TGCGCCAGCAGCCCAGGACTAGCGGGCACAACAGATACGCAGTATTTT
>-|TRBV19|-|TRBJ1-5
CASSISPTYLRGQPQHF
TGTGCCAGTAGTATATCGCCAACATACCTCAGAGGTCAGCCCCAGCATTTT
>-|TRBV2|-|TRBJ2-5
CASSATRQTQYF
TGTGCCAGCAGTGCGACACGGCAGACCCAGTACTTC
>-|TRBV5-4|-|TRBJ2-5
CASSLGGLAEETQYF
TGTGCCAGCAGCTTGGGGGGGCTAGCGGAAGAGACCCAGTACTTC
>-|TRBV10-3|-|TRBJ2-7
CAIRRVEGGYEQYF
TGTGCCATCAGGCGGGTGGAGGGTGGGTACGAGCAGTACTTC
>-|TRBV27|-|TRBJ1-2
CASSLSGNRGYTF
TGTGCCAGCAGTTTATCGGGGAATCGTGGCTACACCTTC
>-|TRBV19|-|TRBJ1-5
CASNRGPGSNQPQHF
TGTGCCAGTAACCGGGGGCCGGGCAGCAATCAGCCCCAGCATTTT
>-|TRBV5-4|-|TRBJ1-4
CAKSGETNEKLFF
TGTGCCAAATCCGGGGAGACTAATGAAAAACTGTTTTTT
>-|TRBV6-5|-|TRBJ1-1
CASTNGGGRGAFF
TGTGCCAGCACCAACGGCGGGGGGCGCGGAGCTTTCTTT
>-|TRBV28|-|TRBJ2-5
CASWSRYETQYF
TGTGCCAGCTGGTCTAGGTACGAGACCCAGTACTTC
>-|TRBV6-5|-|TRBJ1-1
CASIDNTEAFF
TGTGCCAGCATCGATAACACTGAAGCTTTCTTT
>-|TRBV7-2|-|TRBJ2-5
CASSLQTRSVETQYF
TGTGCCAGCAGCTTACAGACTAGATCTGTTGAGACCCAGTACTTC